These 8 T cell receptor beta chains came from one sample sequenced in a study of regulatory T cells in long-lasting Graves disease. Documented time point: persistent/refractory GD, antithyroid drugs over 5 years with positive TRAb. From PBMCs, RNA was extracted and then used to make the TCR library. Through Arm-PCR of CDR3 regions and iRepertoire HTBI primers, TCR beta libraries were built. TCRdb recomputed calls from the multiplex PCR reads with MiXCR, one row per CDR3 protein. The table lists more than 650,000 distinct CDR3 sequences, about 32% of them singletons. The material sequenced was peripheral blood mononuclear cells (PBMCs), taken when the disease was refractory, from a patient treated with antithyroid drugs. Every receptor here comes from a female donor with Graves disease.

This clonotype was seen a few times. This rearrangement joins TRBV5-1 to TRBJ1-1; the match to TRBD1 covers 9 bases. J lost 0 bases, V lost 7 bases, and 4 bases had no gene match. Germline V gene data show CDR1 as SGHRS and CDR2 as YFSETQ. The CDR3 is made up of 14 amino acids. The CDR3 DNA reads TGCGCCAGCGGGACAGGGAAGATGAACACTGAAGCTTTCTTT. Translating gives CASGTGKMNTEAFF.

This clonotype was counted a few times. CDR3 sequence reads: CASRAPNNSPLHF. CDR3 DNA sequence: TGTGCCAGCAGGGCACCCAATAATTCACCCCTCCACTTT. The chain couples TRBV2 to TRBJ1-6, with unresolved D. Trimming pared 6 bases from V and 5 bases from J, leaving 8 bases between. In germline, CDR1 is SNHLY, CDR2 FYNNEI. The CDR3 sequence is 13 residues long.

This clonotype was detected ten times or more. The chain links TRBV27 to TRBJ1-4, with D unclear. The V gene's germline CDR1 is MNHEY and CDR2 SMNVEV (reference sequence). CDR3 length equals 16 residues. V was pared by 3 bases and J by 0 bases, with 11 bases between. The CDR3 coding sequence is TGTGCCAGCAGTTTGGGCAGTTTGCCAACTAATGAAAAACTGTTTTTT. This codes for CASSLGSLPTNEKLFF.

The chain is built from TRBV12-3 or TRBV12-4 and TRBJ1-1; no firm D call. The V gene lost 7 bases and the J gene lost 5 bases, with 8 bases spanning the gap. CDR3 length: 11 amino acids. This chain's CDR3 is CASTVSTEAFF. The CDR3 DNA follows: TGTGCCAGCACCGTCTCTACTGAAGCTTTCTTT.

This clonotype was found a few times. The J gene is TRBJ1-2, the V gene TRBV28, with D maybe TRBD1 (5 bases). V lost 6 bases to trimming and J lost 7 bases, with 18 bases between them. This CDR3 has 14 residues. CDR1 is MDHEN and CDR2 is SYDVKM in the germline V gene. The CDR3 region has the DNA TGTGCCAGCAGCCCCGTGGGGGGGTCCACTGGCTACACCTTC. Translated: CASSPVGGSTGYTF.

V is TRBV28 and J is TRBJ2-7, with TRBD2 identical over 9 bases. This CDR3 region has 16 residues. Trimming at V came to 1 base and at J to 1 base, leaving 5 bases not matched to a gene. Germline CDR1 reads MDHEN; CDR2 reads SYDVKM. The CDR3 here is CASSLSGGRGSYEQYF. CDR3 coding DNA: TGTGCCAGCAGTTTATCTGGCGGGAGGGGATCCTACGAGCAGTACTTC.

The CDR3: CASSLGGSTGANYGYTF. The CDR3 DNA reads as TGTGCCAGCAGCTTAGGGGGTTCGACAGGGGCTAACTATGGCTACACCTTC. The V call is TRBV7-2, the J call TRBJ1-2, with 8 bases matching TRBD1. Germline loops: CDR1 SGHTA, CDR2 FQGNSA. Unmatched junction bases numbered 7, after V lost 1 base and J lost 0 bases. There are 17 residues in the CDR3.

This chain uses TRBV7-9 with TRBJ2-7, with 7 bases identical to TRBD2. This CDR3 spans 15 amino acids. V lost 5 bases to trimming and J lost 4 bases; unmatched junction nucleotides: 11. CDR1 is SEHNR and CDR2 is FQNEAQ in the germline V gene (reference sequence). The CDR3 sequence: CASSLGLVPPYEQYF. Written as DNA, the CDR3 is TGTGCCAGCAGCCTAGGACTAGTCCCGCCTTACGAGCAGTACTTC.